This T cell receptor (beta chain) comes out of a study of blood T cell repertoires in COVID-19. Study information: The cDNA or gDNA used as material had been derived from T cells, B-cell-depleted T cells, or PBMCs.

Original analysis: Amplification of reference gene primers provided the estimated nucleated cell counts. Libraries were prepared by immunoSEQ multiplex PCR; TCRdb keeps only in-frame clonotypes and omits some of them. V, J and clone size were drawn from that table, and D and trimming were deduced from the DNA. The sample has roughly 410,000 clones, about 87% seen once; the top ten hold about 2.1%. CDR1 is SGDLS and CDR2 is YYNGEE in the germline V gene. The V end was cut by 0 bases, the J end by 5 bases, with 11 bases between. The CDR3 has 14 residues. Seattle researchers signed up patients amid active infection and tracked them longitudinally.

The sequence was collected from a woman in her sixties or seventies with COVID-19, enrolled during active disease. The sequenced material came from peripheral blood. This chain uses TRBV9 with TRBJ1-1; D may be TRBD1 (6 bases). The CDR3 sequence: CASSVDIGQTEAFF. CDR3 DNA sequence: TGTGCCAGCAGCGTAGATATCGGACAGACTGAAGCTTTCTTT.